The source of this T cell receptor (beta chain) is a study of Ad26.COV2.S vaccination and SARS-CoV-2 variants. Study findings and constraints: Similar non-spike TCR breadth was seen in vaccine and placebo recipients. It was vaccine recipients, not placebo recipients, who had the higher spike-specific TCR breadth. Post-vaccination breadth of spike-specific CD8+ and CD4+ T cell responses was reportedly substantial. In TCR breadth and depth analyses, total T cell responses may have been underestimated.

Generated by immunoSEQ multiplex PCR, the TCRdb table keeps only in-frame clones and is missing some. The sample includes 97,000 or so clones, around 82% of them seen just once. V was pared by 6 bases and J by 7 bases, with 8 bases of the junction left unmatched. This CDR3 spans 13 amino acids. The V gene's germline CDR1 is SNHLY and CDR2 FYNNEI. Of note for this clone: The antigen is undetermined.

The chain links TRBV2 to TRBJ2-7; 8 positions agree with TRBD1. Here the sequenced sample was peripheral blood, taken after recovery from COVID-19. The receptor's source is a human donor who had recovered from COVID-19. CDR3 nucleotide sequence: TGTGCCAGCAGGAAGGACAGGGATAATGAGCAGTACTTC. This translates into CASRKDRDNEQYF.